These 5 T cell receptor beta chains came from one sample sequenced in a study of blood T cell repertoires in COVID-19. Sequencing was performed with immunoSEQ multiplex PCR; in TCRdb, only in-frame clones are kept and a portion is missing. The table has about 360,000 clones, 65% to 90% seen once; the top ten hold under 8.5%. The sequenced material came from peripheral blood. These receptors were collected from a woman in her sixties with COVID-19, enrolled during active disease.

This clone is a singleton in its sample. The CDR3 region is CASSSDPFREKLFF. In DNA, the CDR3 is TGTGCCAGCTCATCAGACCCTTTCAGGGAAAAACTGTTTTTT. The chain uses TRBV18 and TRBJ1-4; D gene unclear. There are 14 residues in the CDR3. Deletions cut 5 bases from V and 8 bases from J, with 15 bases between. Germline V gives CDR1 KGHSH, CDR2 LQKENI.

The chain carries TRBV19 and TRBJ1-5; no definite D call. The CDR3 sequence is 14 residues long. Per the germline V gene, CDR1 is LNHDA and CDR2 is SQIVND (reference sequence). V was clipped by 1 base and J by 3 bases, with 7 bases between them. The CDR3 nucleotides read TGTGCCAGTAGTATAGCCGGGTCCAATCAGCCCCAGCATTTT. Protein sequence: CASSIAGSNQPQHF.

The chain combines TRBV7-9 with TRBJ2-7; no clear D gene. Germline loops: CDR1 SEHNR, CDR2 FQNEAQ (reference sequence). V dropped 1 base and J dropped 6 bases, with 4 bases sitting between them. The CDR3 runs to 11 residues. The DNA of the CDR3 is TGTGCCAGCAGCTTAGGAGCCGAGCAGTACTTC. This translates into CASSLGAEQYF.

CDR3 region: CASTNAAGYGYTF. CDR3 bases: TGTGCCAGCACCAACGCTGCCGGCTATGGCTACACCTTC. The V call is TRBV7-9, the J call TRBJ1-2, with unresolved D. The CDR3 is 13 residues long. V was shortened by 7 bases and J by 4 bases, with 13 bases between the two germline ends. Germline assignment: CDR1 SEHNR and CDR2 FQNEAQ (reference sequence).

This chain uses TRBV3-1 (or the pseudogene TRBV3-2) with TRBJ1-1; D may be TRBD1 (6 bases). The length of the CDR3 is 13 residues. Trimming took off 0 bases at V and 5 bases at J, with 7 bases between the two ends. Looked up from germline, CDR1 is LGHDT and CDR2 is YNNKEL (reference sequence). This CDR3 is CASSQEGATEAFF. The CDR3 DNA reads as TGTGCCAGCAGCCAAGAGGGGGCGACTGAAGCTTTCTTT.